The entry that follows covers one T cell receptor (beta chain) sequence. Antigen: not known. All glioblastoma patients lacked an isocitrate dehydrogenase mutation. This specimen comes from a study of glioma-infiltrating T cells after dendritic cell vaccination. Input was 2 ug genomic DNA, or all available if less. The PCR used 60 V beta and 13 J beta primers. Profiled with immunoSEQ multiplex PCR; TCRdb holds only in-frame clones, not every one. The sample consists of tens of thousands of clones, around 86% of them appearing once. General study points: The cohort had few patients with full blood and tumor sets.

V was clipped by 5 bases and J by 3 bases; unmatched bases: 6. The CDR3 totals 14 residues. Germline V lookup: CDR1 MNHEY, CDR2 SMNVEV (reference sequence). The receptor comes from a human donor with glioblastoma. The material sequenced was blood, taken before dendritic cell vaccination. The rearrangement links TRBV27 to TRBJ1-1, with TRBD1 matching 7 bases. The CDR3 DNA reads TGTGCCAGCAGTCTTACAGGGGTTCACACTGAAGCTTTCTTT. Its translation is CASSLTGVHTEAFF.